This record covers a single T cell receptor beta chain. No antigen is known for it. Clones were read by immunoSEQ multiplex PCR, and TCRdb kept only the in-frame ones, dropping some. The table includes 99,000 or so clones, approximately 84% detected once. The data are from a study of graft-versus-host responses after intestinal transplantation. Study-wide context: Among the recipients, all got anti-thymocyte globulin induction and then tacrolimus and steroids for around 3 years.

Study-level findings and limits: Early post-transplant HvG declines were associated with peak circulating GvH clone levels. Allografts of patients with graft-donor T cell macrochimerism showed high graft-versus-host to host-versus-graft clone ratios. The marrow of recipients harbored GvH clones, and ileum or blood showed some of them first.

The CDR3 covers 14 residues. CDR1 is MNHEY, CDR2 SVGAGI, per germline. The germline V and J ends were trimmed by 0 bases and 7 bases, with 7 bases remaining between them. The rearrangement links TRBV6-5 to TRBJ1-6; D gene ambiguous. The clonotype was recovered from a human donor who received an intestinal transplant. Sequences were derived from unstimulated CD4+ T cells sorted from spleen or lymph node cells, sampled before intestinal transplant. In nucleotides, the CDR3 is TGTGCCAGCAGTTACTCGCGGCAGAATTCACCCCTCCACTTT. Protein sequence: CASSYSRQNSPLHF.